The present TCR beta chain was sequenced within a study of shared clonotypes between healthy human individuals. The germline V gene has CDR1 GTSNPN and CDR2 SVGIG (reference sequence). The CDR3 covers 14 residues. Trimming cost V 4 bases and J 8 bases, with 18 bases left between them. The assay was immunoSEQ multiplex PCR, and TCRdb's table has in-frame clones only and misses some. The table has fewer than 3 million clones, around 92% seen once. Sequenced input: naive CD4+ T cells from PBMCs. The subset denotes: CD45RA+ positively selected. The sequence was obtained from a man between 18 and 35 years old in good health. Some clones in this sample may be carry-over from other donors' samples. V and J are TRBV30 and TRBJ2-1; a weak D match, TRBD2 (6 bases). The CDR3 region has the DNA TGTGCCTGGATTTCGGGTCTAGCGCGTGATGAGCAGTTCTTC. Translating gives CAWISGLARDEQFF.